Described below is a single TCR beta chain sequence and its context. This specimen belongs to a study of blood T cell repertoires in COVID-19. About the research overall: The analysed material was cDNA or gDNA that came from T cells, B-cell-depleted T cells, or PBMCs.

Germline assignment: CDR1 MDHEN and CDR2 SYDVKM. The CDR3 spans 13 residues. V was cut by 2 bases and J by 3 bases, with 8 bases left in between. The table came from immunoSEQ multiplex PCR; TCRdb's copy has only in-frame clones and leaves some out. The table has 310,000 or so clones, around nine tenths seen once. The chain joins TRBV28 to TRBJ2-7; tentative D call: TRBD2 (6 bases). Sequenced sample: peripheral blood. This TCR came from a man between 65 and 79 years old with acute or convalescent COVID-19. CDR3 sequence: CASSLMGGYEQYF. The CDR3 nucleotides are TGTGCCAGCAGTTTAATGGGGGGCTACGAGCAGTACTTC. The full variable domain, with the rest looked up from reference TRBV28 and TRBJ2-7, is DVKVTQSSRYLVKRTGEKVFLECVQDMDHENMFWYRQDPGLGLRLIYFSYDVKMKEKGDIPEGYSVSREKKERFSLILESASTNQTSMYLCASSLMGGYEQYFGPGTRLTVT.